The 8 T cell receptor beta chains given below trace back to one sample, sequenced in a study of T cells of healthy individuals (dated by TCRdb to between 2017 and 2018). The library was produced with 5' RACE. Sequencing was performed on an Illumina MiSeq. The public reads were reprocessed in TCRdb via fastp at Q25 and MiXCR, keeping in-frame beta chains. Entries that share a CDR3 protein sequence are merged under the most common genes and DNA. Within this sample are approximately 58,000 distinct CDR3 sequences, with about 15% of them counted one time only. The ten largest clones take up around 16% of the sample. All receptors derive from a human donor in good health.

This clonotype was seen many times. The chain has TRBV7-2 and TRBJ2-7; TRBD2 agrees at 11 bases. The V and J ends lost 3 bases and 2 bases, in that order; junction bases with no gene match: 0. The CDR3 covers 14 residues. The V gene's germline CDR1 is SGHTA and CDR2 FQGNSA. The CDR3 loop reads CASSLTSGAYEQYF. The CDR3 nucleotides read TGTGCCAGCAGCTTGACTAGCGGGGCCTACGAGCAGTACTTC.

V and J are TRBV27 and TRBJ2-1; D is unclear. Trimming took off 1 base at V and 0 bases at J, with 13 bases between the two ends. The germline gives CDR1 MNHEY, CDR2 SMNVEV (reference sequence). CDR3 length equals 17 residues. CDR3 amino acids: CASSLWPPGSSYNEQFF. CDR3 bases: TGTGCCAGCAGTTTATGGCCCCCCGGAAGCTCCTACAATGAGCAGTTCTTC.

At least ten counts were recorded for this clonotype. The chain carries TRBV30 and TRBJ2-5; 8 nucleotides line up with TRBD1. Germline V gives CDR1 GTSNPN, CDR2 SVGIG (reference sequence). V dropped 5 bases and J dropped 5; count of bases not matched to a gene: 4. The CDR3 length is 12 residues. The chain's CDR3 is CAWGQGGETQYF. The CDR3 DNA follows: TGTGCCTGGGGACAGGGTGGGGAGACCCAGTACTTC.

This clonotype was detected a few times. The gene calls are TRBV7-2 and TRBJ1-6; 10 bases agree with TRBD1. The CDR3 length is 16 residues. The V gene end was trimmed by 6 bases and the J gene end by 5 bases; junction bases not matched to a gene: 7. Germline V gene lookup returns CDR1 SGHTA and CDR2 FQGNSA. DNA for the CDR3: TGTGCCAGCAGTTGGGCCGGGACAGGGGATAATTCACCCCTCCACTTT. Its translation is CASSWAGTGDNSPLHF.

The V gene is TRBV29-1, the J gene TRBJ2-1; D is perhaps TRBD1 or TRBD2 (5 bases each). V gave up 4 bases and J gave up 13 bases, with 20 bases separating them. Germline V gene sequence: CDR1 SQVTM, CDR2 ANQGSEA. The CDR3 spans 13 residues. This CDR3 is CSVAGPGPYHQFF. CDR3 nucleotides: TGCAGCGTTGCCGGACCGGGACCCTATCACCAGTTCTTC.

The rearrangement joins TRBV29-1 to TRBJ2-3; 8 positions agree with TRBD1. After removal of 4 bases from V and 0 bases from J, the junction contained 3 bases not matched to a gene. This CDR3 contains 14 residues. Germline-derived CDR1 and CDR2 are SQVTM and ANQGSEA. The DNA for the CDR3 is TGCAGCGTTGGGGGGGACAGGAGCACAGATACGCAGTATTTT. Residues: CSVGGDRSTDTQYF.

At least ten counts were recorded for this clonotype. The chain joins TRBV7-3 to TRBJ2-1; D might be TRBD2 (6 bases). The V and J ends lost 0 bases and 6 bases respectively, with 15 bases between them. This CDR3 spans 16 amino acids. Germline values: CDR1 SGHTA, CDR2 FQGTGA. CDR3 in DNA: TGTGCCAGCAGCTTAACAGGGTATGGGCGGGGCAATGAGCAGTTCTTC. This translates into CASSLTGYGRGNEQFF.

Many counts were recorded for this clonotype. The CDR3 protein is CATEGTAGNTIYF. The CDR3 nucleotides are TGTGCCACCGAGGGGACAGCCGGAAACACCATATATTTT. V usage is TRBV15 and J usage is TRBJ1-3, with 7 nucleotides matching TRBD1. The CDR3 spans 13 residues. Germline trimming cut 8 bases from V and 4 bases from J; bases unmatched to any gene: 5. Germline V gives CDR1 LNHNV, CDR2 YYDKDF (reference sequence).